This entry lists 9 T cell receptor beta chains sequenced from one sample in a study of T cell responses to AZD1222 COVID-19 vaccine. The method was immunoSEQ multiplex PCR; TCRdb's version includes in-frame clones alone and lacks a portion of them. Among about 120,000 clones listed, about nine tenths were seen once. The material sequenced was peripheral blood, taken on day 0 of AZD1222 vaccination. The receptors stem from an adult in good health.

The rearrangement joins TRBV5-4 to TRBJ2-7, with TRBD1 matching 8 bases. Germline CDR1 reads SGHNT; CDR2 reads YYREEE (reference sequence). CDR3 size: 16 residues. V was pared by 4 bases and J by 2 bases, with 11 bases of the junction left unmatched. The CDR3 DNA reads as TGTGCCAGCAGCCTTACCGGGACAGGCACCCCCTACGAGCAGTACTTC. As protein: CASSLTGTGTPYEQYF.

This chain connects TRBV19 to TRBJ2-7, with 7 positions matching TRBD2. Per the germline V gene, CDR1 is LNHDA and CDR2 is SQIVND (reference sequence). The length of the CDR3 is 14 residues. V lost 0 bases to trimming and J lost 3 bases; unmatched junction nucleotides: 2. The DNA of the CDR3 is TGTGCCAGTAGTATAGACGCTAGCGGCTACGAGCAGTACTTC. Translation: CASSIDASGYEQYF.

The chain employs TRBV19 and TRBJ1-5, with TRBD1 identical over 9 bases. Losses at the gene ends were 7 bases for V and 6 bases for J; bases not matched to a gene: 10. The germline gives CDR1 LNHDA, CDR2 SQIVND (reference sequence). The CDR3 spans 15 residues. In DNA form, the CDR3 reads TGTGCCAGTACTACGGGACAGGGCAGGTTTCAGCCCCAGCATTTT. This sequence encodes CASTTGQGRFQPQHF.

This clone turned up a few times. The chain recombines TRBV4-1 with TRBJ2-7; perhaps TRBD2 as D (5 bases). The germline V and J ends were trimmed by 0 bases and 5 bases, with 11 bases remaining between them. Germline V gene lookup returns CDR1 MGHRA and CDR2 YSYEKL. This CDR3 is 14 amino acids long. For the CDR3, the DNA is TGCGCCAGCAGCCAAGATCCCGACGGGGACGAGCAGTACTTC. It yields the protein CASSQDPDGDEQYF.

This chain uses TRBV11-2 with TRBJ1-4; D gene uncertain. CDR1 is SGHAT and CDR2 is FQNNGV in the germline V gene. This CDR3 region has 18 residues. Trimming removed 7 bases at V and 1 base at J, with 22 bases between. CDR3 in DNA: TGTGCCAGCACTTCAGGAGGCGGAACAGTTCGAACTAATGAAAAACTGTTTTTT. It is translated as CASTSGGGTVRTNEKLFF.

The V gene is TRBV28, the J gene TRBJ1-5; no reliable D call. Trimming shortened V by 6 bases and J by 4 bases, and 19 bases separated the two germline ends. There are 16 residues in the CDR3. Germline CDR1 and CDR2: MDHEN and SYDVKM. CDR3 residues: CASRDSEQARNQPQHF. The CDR3 region has the DNA TGTGCCAGCAGGGACTCGGAGCAGGCTAGAAATCAGCCCCAGCATTTT. Looking up the rest from reference TRBV28 and TRBJ1-5 gives the full variable domain: DVKVTQSSRYLVKRTGEKVFLECVQDMDHENMFWYRQDPGLGLRLIYFSYDVKMKEKGDIPEGYSVSREKKERFSLILESASTNQTSMYLCASRDSEQARNQPQHFGDGTRLSIL.

This clone was counted a few times. V is TRBV27 and J is TRBJ1-5, with D unclear. The CDR3 length is 13 residues. Trimming cost V 0 bases and J 2 bases, with 2 bases left between them. From germline, CDR1 is MNHEY and CDR2 SMNVEV (reference sequence). CDR3 sequence: CASSLSGNQPQHF. In DNA, the CDR3 is TGTGCCAGCAGTTTATCGGGCAATCAGCCCCAGCATTTT.

The chain has TRBV3-1 (or the pseudogene TRBV3-2) and TRBJ1-2; TRBD1 is a possible D gene (6 bases). The CDR3 length is 15 residues. V was shortened by 0 bases and J by 7 bases, with 15 bases between the two germline ends. The germline gives CDR1 LGHDT, CDR2 YNNKEL (reference sequence). The CDR3 nucleotides read TGTGCCAGCAGCCAAGAACTATCAGGGGTAGTTGGCTACACCTTC. Encoded protein: CASSQELSGVVGYTF.

The genes are TRBV13 and TRBJ1-2; 12 bases are a match to TRBD1. Germline CDR1 PRHDT, CDR2 FYEKMQ (reference sequence). V lost 4 bases to trimming and J lost 7 bases; unmatched junction nucleotides: 13. CDR3 length: 17 residues. For the CDR3, the DNA is TGTGCCAGCAGCTCCCAGGAGGGACAGGGGGCGGTTGGTGGCTACACCTTC. This gives the protein CASSSQEGQGAVGGYTF. The variable domain in full, with the rest retrieved from reference TRBV13 and TRBJ1-2, is AAGVIQSPRHLIKEKRETATLKCYPIPRHDTVYWYQQGPGQDPQFLISFYEKMQSDKGSIPDRFSAQQFSDYHSELNMSSLELGDSALYFCASSSQEGQGAVGGYTFGSGTRLTVV.